The 25 T cell receptor beta chains below all came from one sample that was sequenced in a study of patients and donors after allogeneic stem cell transplantation. TCRdb recomputed calls from the RT-PCR reads with MiXCR, one row per CDR3 protein. The table records approximately 200,000 distinct CDR3 sequences, roughly two fifths of them present only once. The sequenced sample was blood, either unsorted or a sorted T cell fraction (not recorded which). The receptors derive from a human donor who was either an allogeneic HSCT recipient or a stem cell or donor lymphocyte infusion donor (not recorded which). It is not recorded whose cells these are; they may come from a transplant donor.

The sample holds one count of this clonotype. The gene calls are TRBV11-2 and TRBJ2-5; D ambiguous. This CDR3 is built from 13 residues. The germline CDR1 and CDR2 sequences are SGHAT and FQNNGV. V was clipped by 3 bases and J by 3 bases, with 8 bases between them. The CDR3 DNA is TGTGCCAGCAGCTTGGCGCTAAAAGAGACCCAGTACTTC. Translating it yields CASSLALKETQYF.

CDR3 bases: TGTGCCAGCAGTTACTCGGTGTTCGACGGATGGACTGGAAACACCATATATTTT. Residues: CASSYSVFDGWTGNTIYF. The V call is TRBV6-5, the J call TRBJ1-3; no firm D call. CDR3 length equals 18 residues. The germline CDR1 and CDR2 sequences are MNHEY and SVGAGI. Trimming removed 0 bases at V and 2 bases at J, with 17 bases between.

J is TRBJ1-3 and V is TRBV12-3 or TRBV12-4; D gene unclear. This CDR3 is built from 14 residues. The V and J ends lost 5 bases and 1 base respectively, with 9 bases between them. The CDR3: CASSPQRSGNTIYF. The CDR3 nucleotides read TGTGCCAGCAGTCCACAGAGGTCTGGAAACACCATATATTTT.

CDR3 bases: TGCGCCAGCAGCCAAGATTTGCGGGGGATGTACATGAACACTGAAGCTTTCTTT. Translation gives CASSQDLRGMYMNTEAFF. J is TRBJ1-1 and V is TRBV4-3, with D tentatively TRBD1 (5 bases). From germline, CDR1 is LGHNA and CDR2 YSLEER. This CDR3 comprises 18 residues. V dropped 0 bases and J dropped 0 bases, with 17 bases sitting between them.

This clonotype occurred a few times. The J gene is TRBJ1-1, the V gene TRBV20-1; D is ambiguous. Looked up from germline, CDR1 is DFQATT and CDR2 is SNEGSKA (reference sequence). This CDR3 is built from 14 residues. V dropped 2 bases and J dropped 0 bases, with 10 bases sitting between them. For the CDR3, the DNA is TGCAGTGCTAGAAACCCTCCTCTGAACACTGAAGCTTTCTTT. Translation gives CSARNPPLNTEAFF.

This clonotype was counted between two and nine times. The chain recombines TRBV2 with TRBJ1-3; no definite D call. Deletions cut 5 bases from V and 1 base from J, with 15 bases between. The CDR3 length is 16 residues. Germline V gives CDR1 SNHLY, CDR2 FYNNEI. The CDR3 is CASSTATADSGNTIYF. The CDR3, as DNA: TGTGCCAGCAGTACCGCCACGGCGGATTCTGGAAACACCATATATTTT.

V and J are TRBV7-9 and TRBJ1-2; D remains ambiguous. V lost 1 base and J lost 4, with 10 bases in between. This CDR3 has 14 amino acids. From germline, CDR1 is SEHNR and CDR2 FQNEAQ (reference sequence). The CDR3 reads CASSLGRLAYGYTF. The CDR3 bases are TGTGCCAGCAGCTTAGGGCGGCTTGCCTATGGCTACACCTTC. Full variable domain (rest looked up from reference TRBV7-9 and TRBJ1-2): DTGVSQNPRHKITKRGQNVTFRCDPISEHNRLYWYRQTLGQGPEFLTYFQNEAQLEKSRLLSDRFSAERPKGSFSTLEIQRTEQGDSAMYLCASSLGRLAYGYTFGSGTRLTVV.

This clonotype was seen many times. This chain uses TRBV20-1 with TRBJ2-5; D unclear. Germline V lookup: CDR1 DFQATT, CDR2 SNEGSKA (reference sequence). The V and J ends lost 6 bases and 5 bases respectively, with 7 bases between them. The CDR3 sequence is 10 residues long. The CDR3 here is CSAPMETQYF. In DNA, the CDR3 is TGCAGTGCACCGATGGAGACCCAGTACTTC.

This chain connects TRBV12-3 or TRBV12-4 to TRBJ2-1; D unclear. The CDR3 extends over 13 amino acids. V lost 3 bases, J lost 6 bases, and 9 bases lay in between. This CDR3 reads CASSLGWSNEQFF. In DNA, the CDR3 is TGTGCCAGCAGTTTGGGGTGGTCCAATGAGCAGTTCTTC.

V usage is TRBV7-2 and J usage is TRBJ1-5; 9 bases are shared with TRBD1. The CDR3 loop spans 19 amino acids. V trimming: 1 base; J trimming: 5 bases; junction bases outside the gene matches: 15. The germline gives CDR1 SGHTA, CDR2 FQGNSA. The CDR3 protein is CASSLVVGGTGHRDQPQHF. The CDR3 DNA reads as TGTGCCAGCAGCTTAGTAGTGGGGGGGACAGGGCATCGGGATCAGCCCCAGCATTTT.

The chain joins TRBV28 to TRBJ2-1; D may be TRBD2 (6 bases). The ends were cut back, 2 bases at V and 12 bases at J, with 17 bases in the middle. Germline V CDR1 and CDR2: MDHEN, SYDVKM. The CDR3 runs 14 residues. The chain's CDR3 is CASSLRWRDLRQFF. The DNA for the CDR3 is TGTGCCAGCAGTTTAAGGTGGCGGGACCTTAGGCAGTTCTTC.

This sequence joins TRBV7-9 and TRBJ1-4; D not certain. The CDR3 runs 12 residues. V lost 5 bases and J lost 6, with 7 bases in between. The germline V gene encodes CDR1 SEHNR and CDR2 FQNEAQ (reference sequence). CDR3 bases: TGTGCCAGCAGCCCGGAGTATGAAAAACTGTTTTTT. It translates to CASSPEYEKLFF.

J is TRBJ2-1 and V is TRBV6-5; weak D call: TRBD2 (5 bases). Trimming removed 2 bases from V and 12 bases from J, with 14 bases in between. Germline CDR1 reads MNHEY; CDR2 reads SVGAGI. CDR3 size: 13 residues. CDR3 nucleotide sequence: TGTGCCAGCAGTTACGGGATGACCGGGGTGCAGTTCTTC. Amino acids: CASSYGMTGVQFF.

Comments on this clonotype: One end of the junction varies from germline; a read error may be responsible. The rearrangement joins TRBV29-1 to TRBJ2-6; TRBD1 agrees at 9 bases. Germline CDR1 reads SQVTM; CDR2 reads ANQGSEA. The CDR3 length is 16 residues. The CDR3 DNA reads TGCAGCGTTGCTCCGGGACAGGGATCTGGGGCCAACATCCTGACTTTC. Amino acid sequence: CSVAPGQGSGANILTF.

The table lists this clonotype with a count of one. The chain carries TRBV9 and TRBJ2-1, with a possible D match to TRBD2 (6 bases). This CDR3 is built from 17 residues. Germline V gives CDR1 SGDLS, CDR2 YYNGEE. V lost 4 bases and J lost 2, with 19 bases in between. CDR3 in DNA: TGTGCCAGCAGCTTGATGGGCCTAGCGCAAACCTACAATGAGCAGTTCTTC. Translating gives CASSLMGLAQTYNEQFF.

This rearrangement joins TRBV6-2 or TRBV6-3 to TRBJ2-1; 10 bases fit TRBD1. The V gene end was trimmed by 6 bases and the J gene end by 5 bases; junction bases not matched to a gene: 7. Germline V CDR1 and CDR2: MNHEY, SVGEGT. The CDR3 is 15 amino acids. The CDR3 sequence: CASSYTGTGDNEQFF. CDR3 nucleotide sequence: TGTGCCAGCAGCTATACCGGGACAGGGGACAATGAGCAGTTCTTC.

This sequence joins TRBV25-1 and TRBJ1-2; D is uncertain. CDR1 MGHDK and CDR2 SYGVNS come from the germline V gene. CDR3 length: 11 residues. V was clipped by 3 bases and J by 8 bases, with 7 bases between them. CDR3 sequence reads: CASSDQGGYTF. The CDR3 nucleotides are TGTGCCAGCAGTGACCAAGGAGGCTACACCTTC.

The chain carries TRBV28 and TRBJ1-1; weak D call: TRBD1 (5 bases). There are 13 residues in the CDR3. In germline, CDR1 is MDHEN, CDR2 SYDVKM. Trimming took off 8 bases at V and 3 bases at J, with 13 bases between the two ends. This chain's CDR3 is CASWGARDTEAFF. The CDR3 bases are TGTGCCAGCTGGGGCGCCAGGGACACTGAAGCTTTCTTT. Full variable domain (remainder filled in from reference TRBV28 and TRBJ1-1): DVKVTQSSRYLVKRTGEKVFLECVQDMDHENMFWYRQDPGLGLRLIYFSYDVKMKEKGDIPEGYSVSREKKERFSLILESASTNQTSMYLCASWGARDTEAFFGQGTRLTVV.

This clonotype was picked up a small number of times. This chain uses TRBV6-6 with TRBJ1-2; D call uncertain. The germline V gene has CDR1 MNHNY and CDR2 SVGAGI (reference sequence). The CDR3 runs to 14 residues. V was trimmed by 6 bases and J by 6 bases, leaving 17 bases between them. The CDR3 DNA follows: TGTGCCAGCAGGGGCGGGGAAGGTGGTGATGGCTACACCTTC. Residues: CASRGGEGGDGYTF.

The chain has TRBV28 and TRBJ2-7, with 10 bases fitting TRBD2. In germline, CDR1 is MDHEN, CDR2 SYDVKM. With V trimmed by 1 base and J by 6 bases, 6 bases remained unmatched. CDR3 length equals 15 residues. Here the CDR3 reads CASSLYLAGVGEQYF. The CDR3 DNA follows: TGTGCCAGCAGTTTATACCTAGCGGGAGTTGGCGAGCAGTACTTC.

This clonotype was observed a handful of times. The chain employs TRBV4-2 and TRBJ1-1; D is unclear. V was clipped by 1 base and J by 7 bases, with 13 bases between them. Germline V gene data show CDR1 as LGHNA and CDR2 as YNFKEQ. The CDR3 is 14 amino acids. This CDR3 is CASSQGRNRNEAFF. DNA of the CDR3: TGTGCCAGCAGCCAAGGCCGTAACCGGAATGAAGCTTTCTTT.

This chain joins TRBV11-3 and TRBJ2-1; 8 nucleotides match TRBD2. The length of the CDR3 is 16 residues. The germline CDR1 and CDR2 sequences are SGHNT and YENEEA. V gave up 5 bases and J gave up 5 bases; unmatched junction bases: 11. The CDR3 nucleotides are TGTGCCAGCAGCCCCGGGGGGGGACTTGGGCACAATGAGCAGTTCTTC. Translated: CASSPGGGLGHNEQFF.

The chain joins TRBV29-1 to TRBJ2-1; no reliable D call. Trimming cost V 2 bases and J 9 bases, with 14 bases left between them. The V gene's germline CDR1 is SQVTM and CDR2 ANQGSEA. CDR3 size: 13 residues. The CDR3 DNA reads as TGCAGCGTTGAATTGGTTGGGGTAGGTGAGCAGTTCTTC. Translating it yields CSVELVGVGEQFF.

The genes are TRBV6-2 or TRBV6-3 and TRBJ2-7; tentative D call: TRBD2 (6 bases). The CDR3 has 16 amino acids. V was pared by 6 bases and J by 5 bases, with 23 bases between. In germline, CDR1 is MNHEY, CDR2 SVGEGT. CDR3 protein: CASSALAAGIVHEQYF. CDR3 bases: TGTGCCAGCAGCGCCCTTGCAGCGGGCATTGTCCACGAGCAGTACTTC.

A few counts support this clonotype. The genes are TRBV29-1 and TRBJ1-1; 7 bases are shared with TRBD1. The CDR3 loop spans 13 amino acids. The trim removed 7 bases at V and 4 bases at J, leaving 9 bases unmatched. Germline V gene data show CDR1 as SQVTM and CDR2 as ANQGSEA. The chain's CDR3 is CSACRGLGTEAFF. The CDR3 region has the DNA TGCAGCGCTTGTAGGGGGCTGGGCACTGAAGCTTTCTTT. Supplemented by reference TRBV29-1 and TRBJ1-1, the full variable domain reads SAVISQKPSRDICQRGTSLTIQCQVDSQVTMMFWYRQQPGQSLTLIATANQGSEATYESGFVIDKFPISRPNLTFSTLTVSNMSPEDSSIYLCSACRGLGTEAFFGQGTRLTVV.